This is a list of T cell receptor beta chains from one sample in a study of T cell changes during pregnancy in multiple sclerosis. TCRdb keeps only in-frame clones here, not all; method: immunoSEQ multiplex PCR. The table has around 69,000 clones, 90% to 95% seen once. The sample was CD8+ T cells from peripheral blood mononuclear cells, taken before pregnancy. These receptors all come from a female donor with multiple sclerosis, enrolled in a pregnancy study. Both conserved end residues are part of each CDR3. The D gene is left open where the match is weak. Only part of the rows carry a size: once, few, many, or a class if the clone is expanded.

cdr3_nt	cdr3_aa	j_call	d_call	v_call	cdr3_length	clone_size
TGTGCCAGCAGCTTAGGTACAGGGGTGGGGAATGAGCAGTTCTTC	CASSLGTGVGNEQFF	TRBJ2-1	TRBD1	TRBV7-9	15	.
TGTGCCAGCAGCTTAGGCAGGACCTACGAGCAGTACTTC	CASSLGRTYEQYF	TRBJ2-7	.	TRBV7-2	13	.
TGTGCCACCAGCAGAGATTTGAGTCAGCCCCAGCATTTT	CATSRDLSQPQHF	TRBJ1-5	.	TRBV15	13	.
TGTGCCAGCAGCTTGCCCTCGGGGGGGAAGCCCCACAATGAGCAGTTCTTC	CASSLPSGGKPHNEQFF	TRBJ2-1	TRBD2	TRBV13	17	.
TGTGCCAGCAGCTTAAAGGGACAGATTTCCTACGAGCAGTACTTC	CASSLKGQISYEQYF	TRBJ2-7	TRBD1	TRBV7-9	15	.
TGTGCCAGCAGTTTTTGGGCACGAACATCGAACACTGAAGCTTTCTTT	CASSFWARTSNTEAFF	TRBJ1-1	.	TRBV27	16	few
TGTGCCAGCAGCCATTTAGGTCCCACTAGCGGGGGGGCTAATGAGCAGTTCTTC	CASSHLGPTSGGANEQFF	TRBJ2-1	TRBD2	TRBV4-2	18	.
TGTGCCAGCAGCCCGAAGGGAGGGTCACCCCTCCACTTT	CASSPKGGSPLHF	TRBJ1-6	.	TRBV6-5	13	.
TGTGCTAGCCGGGACAAGCACACCGGGGAGCTGTTTTTT	CASRDKHTGELFF	TRBJ2-2	.	TRBV12-5	13	.
TGTGCCAGCAGCGCCTACACCGTAGCGGGGGGGCTAGCAGATACGCAGTATTTT	CASSAYTVAGGLADTQYF	TRBJ2-3	TRBD2	TRBV9	18	.
TGCGCCAGTACGAGGGGACAGGGACTTAACAATGAGCAGTTCTTC	CASTRGQGLNNEQFF	TRBJ2-1	TRBD1	TRBV4-1	15	once
TGCAGCGTTGAAGGAGGGAGTTATGGCTACACCTTC	CSVEGGSYGYTF	TRBJ1-2	.	TRBV29-1	12	once
TGTGCCAGCAGCTTATCCGGGGATGGCTACACCTTC	CASSLSGDGYTF	TRBJ1-2	.	TRBV11-2	12	.
TGCAGCGTAACTAGCCCTAGCTCCTACAATGAGCAGTTCTTC	CSVTSPSSYNEQFF	TRBJ2-1	.	TRBV29-1	14	.
TGTGCCAGCAGTTTATCCTTGCCCCAGCATTTT	CASSLSLPQHF	TRBJ1-5	.	TRBV27	11	.
TGTGCCAGCAGCTTGGGACAGACGGAGCAGTTCTTC	CASSLGQTEQFF	TRBJ2-1	.	TRBV5-6	12	.
TGCGCCAGCAGTGAGTCCTACACCGGGGAGCTGTTTTTT	CASSESYTGELFF	TRBJ2-2	.	TRBV10-1	13	.
TGTGCCAGCTCGCCCACTAGCGGGGGGGCCTTGAGCGCAGATACGCAGTATTTT	CASSPTSGGALSADTQYF	TRBJ2-3	TRBD2	TRBV18	18	.
TGTGCCAGCAGCGTAGGCAGCGGGGGGGAGACCCAGTACTTC	CASSVGSGGETQYF	TRBJ2-5	TRBD2	TRBV9	14	.
TGTGCCAGCAGCCCCCAACCCTCGACAGGGGCTGAGCAGTTCTTC	CASSPQPSTGAEQFF	TRBJ2-1	TRBD1	TRBV9	15	.
TGTGCCAGCAGCTTAGAACACAGCCTACGGTATGGCTACACCTTC	CASSLEHSLRYGYTF	TRBJ1-2	.	TRBV7-2	15	.
TGCGCCAGCAGCTCACCCGAGGAGCCTGCAACCCAGTACTTC	CASSSPEEPATQYF	TRBJ2-5	.	TRBV5-1	14	.
TGTGCCAGCAGCGCAACCGGGACATACCAGTATGGCTACACCTTC	CASSATGTYQYGYTF	TRBJ1-2	.	TRBV11-2	15	.
TGTGCCAGCTTGGGACAGAACTATGGCTACACCTTC	CASLGQNYGYTF	TRBJ1-2	TRBD1	TRBV2	12	.
TGCGCCAGCAGCTTACAGGGCTGGGATCAGCCCCAGCATTTT	CASSLQGWDQPQHF	TRBJ1-5	.	TRBV4-1	14	few
TGCGCCAGCAGCTTGGCCTCGCCGCGAGGTGAGCAGTTCTTC	CASSLASPRGEQFF	TRBJ2-1	.	TRBV5-1	14	.
TGTGCCAGCAGCTTAGAACAGGGCGGGGAGCTGTTTTTT	CASSLEQGGELFF	TRBJ2-2	.	TRBV7-6	13	once
TGCGCCAGCAGTCAGCCGGGACAGGGAGGCAGCTACGAGCAGTACTTC	CASSQPGQGGSYEQYF	TRBJ2-7	TRBD1	TRBV23-1	16	.
TGCGCCAGCAGCGCCGGACAGGGCAATCAGCCCCAGCATTTT	CASSAGQGNQPQHF	TRBJ1-5	TRBD1	TRBV5-1	14	few
TGTGCCAGCAGCGGTAGCGGGAGAGAAGAGACCCAGTACTTC	CASSGSGREETQYF	TRBJ2-5	TRBD2	TRBV9	14	.
TGCGCCAGCAGCTTGGTTGTGGGGACACCATTCTCTGGGGCCAACGTCCTGACTTTC	CASSLVVGTPFSGANVLTF	TRBJ2-6	.	TRBV5-1	19	.
TGTGCCAGCAGCTTCTCGGGGGGAGCCAATGAGCAGTTCTTC	CASSFSGGANEQFF	TRBJ2-1	TRBD2	TRBV5-6	14	.
TGTGCCAGCAGCTTGTCGGGGGGGGCGTGGGCCCAGTACTTC	CASSLSGGAWAQYF	TRBJ2-5	TRBD2	TRBV5-5	14	once
TGTGCCAGCAGCTCCCACCCTCCGGTTACAGGGAGTGAGAACACCATATATTTT	CASSSHPPVTGSENTIYF	TRBJ1-3	.	TRBV7-9	18	.
TGTGCCAGCAGCGTACAGGGTAGTCTTGGCTACACCTTC	CASSVQGSLGYTF	TRBJ1-2	.	TRBV7-8	13	.
TGTGCCAGCAGCCAAGTGTTGGGCGGGGCGACAGATACGCAGTATTTT	CASSQVLGGATDTQYF	TRBJ2-3	.	TRBV14	16	.
TGTGCCAGCAGCTCCCGACAGGGGGCGACAGATACGCAGTATTTT	CASSSRQGATDTQYF	TRBJ2-3	TRBD1	TRBV7-6	15	.
TGTGCCAGCAGCTTAGTCGGGGGAGACTACTATGGCTACACCTTC	CASSLVGGDYYGYTF	TRBJ1-2	.	TRBV7-9	15	.
TGTGCCAGCTCCCACGAGGGCACCTACGAGCAGTACTTC	CASSHEGTYEQYF	TRBJ2-7	.	TRBV13	13	.
TGTGCCAGCAGTGAAGATCCAGGGGATGGGGACGAGCAGTACTTC	CASSEDPGDGDEQYF	TRBJ2-7	.	TRBV6-1	15	.
TGTGCCAGCAGTGAAACCCCAGGGTTTTCCTACGAGCAGTACTTC	CASSETPGFSYEQYF	TRBJ2-7	.	TRBV25-1	15	.
TGTGCCACCCGGGGGGTCGAGCGGGACTACGAGCAGTACTTC	CATRGVERDYEQYF	TRBJ2-7	TRBD2	TRBV15	14	.
TGTGCCAGCAGCCTATACCCGGGTATCGGGGAGCTGTTTTTT	CASSLYPGIGELFF	TRBJ2-2	.	TRBV11-3	14	.
TGCGCCAGCAGCCAAACAGGGACCCGAAATGGCTACACCTTC	CASSQTGTRNGYTF	TRBJ1-2	.	TRBV4-1	14	.
TGCGCCAGCAGCCAAGAATTTGGGGGGGCAACAGATACGCAGTATTTT	CASSQEFGGATDTQYF	TRBJ2-3	.	TRBV4-1	16	.
TGTGCCAGCAGCGCGACAGGGACAAGTGGCTACACCTTC	CASSATGTSGYTF	TRBJ1-2	TRBD1	TRBV9	13	.
TGCAGCGCACAGGGGGGTGGAACGGAGACCCAGTACTTC	CSAQGGGTETQYF	TRBJ2-5	TRBD1	TRBV29-1	13	.
TGTGCCAGCAGCGGGGGGACAGGGGCCTATGGCTACACCTTC	CASSGGTGAYGYTF	TRBJ1-2	TRBD1	TRBV5-6	14	few
TGCAGTCTTCAGGGGGGTGGTGGCTACACCTTC	CSLQGGGGYTF	TRBJ1-2	TRBD1	TRBV20-1	11	.
TGCAGCGTTGTACCCAGCAGGGAGACTAGCGGGGGGGCCTACAATGAGCAGTTCTTC	CSVVPSRETSGGAYNEQFF	TRBJ2-1	TRBD2	TRBV29-1	19	.
TGTGCCAGCAGCCAAGTGGCAGGGGGCGTTAGTGGCTACACCTTC	CASSQVAGGVSGYTF	TRBJ1-2	TRBD1	TRBV14	15	.
TGTGCCAGCAGCTTGTGGGTCCGGGAATCCTATAATTCACCCCTCCACTTT	CASSLWVRESYNSPLHF	TRBJ1-6	.	TRBV5-6	17	.